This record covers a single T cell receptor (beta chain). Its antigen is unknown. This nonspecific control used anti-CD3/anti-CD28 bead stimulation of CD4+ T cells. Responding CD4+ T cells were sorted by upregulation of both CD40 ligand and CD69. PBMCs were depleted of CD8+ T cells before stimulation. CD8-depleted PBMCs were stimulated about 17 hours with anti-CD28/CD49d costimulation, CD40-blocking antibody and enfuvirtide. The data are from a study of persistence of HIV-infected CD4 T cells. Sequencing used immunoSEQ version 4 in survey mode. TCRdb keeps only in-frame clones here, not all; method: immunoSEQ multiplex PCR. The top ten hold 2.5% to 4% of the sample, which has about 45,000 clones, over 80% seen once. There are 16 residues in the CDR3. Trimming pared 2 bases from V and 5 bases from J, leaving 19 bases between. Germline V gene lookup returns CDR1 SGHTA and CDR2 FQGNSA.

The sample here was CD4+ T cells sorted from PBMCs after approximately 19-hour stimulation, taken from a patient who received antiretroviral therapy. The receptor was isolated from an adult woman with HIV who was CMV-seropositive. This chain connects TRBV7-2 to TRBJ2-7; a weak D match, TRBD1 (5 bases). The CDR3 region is CASSLTRDSSHDEQYF. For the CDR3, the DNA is TGTGCCAGCAGCTTAACCCGAGACAGCTCCCACGACGAGCAGTACTTC.